This T cell receptor beta chain was sequenced for a study of CD8 T cells in ankylosing spondylitis. In its sample, this clonotype was seen many times. The antigen is unknown. The V gene's germline CDR1 is SGHTA and CDR2 FQGNSA. CDR3 length: 15 residues. Losses at the gene ends were 4 bases for V and 5 bases for J; bases not matched to a gene: 7. As the method for making TCR beta libraries, quantitative 5'-RACE with molecular barcodes was used. Via MiXCR, TCRdb re-called the 5' RACE reads, giving one row per CDR3 protein. The table shows roughly 250,000 distinct CDR3 sequences, with 8% to 9.5% occurring only once. Points from the study as a whole: Earlier reports found some motif variants in synovial fluid and blood in reactive arthritis. Reported data indicate significant enrichment of disease-linked clones within matched ankylosing spondylitis synovial fluid.

This receptor was identified in a male donor with ankylosing spondylitis or in good health (not recorded which). Sequencing used blood, either unsorted or a sorted T cell fraction (not recorded which). This chain joins TRBV7-2 and TRBJ2-3; 9 positions agree with TRBD2. The CDR3 DNA follows: TGTGCCAGCAGCTGGAGCGGGGGGTCAGGAGATACGCAGTATTTT. Protein sequence: CASSWSGGSGDTQYF.